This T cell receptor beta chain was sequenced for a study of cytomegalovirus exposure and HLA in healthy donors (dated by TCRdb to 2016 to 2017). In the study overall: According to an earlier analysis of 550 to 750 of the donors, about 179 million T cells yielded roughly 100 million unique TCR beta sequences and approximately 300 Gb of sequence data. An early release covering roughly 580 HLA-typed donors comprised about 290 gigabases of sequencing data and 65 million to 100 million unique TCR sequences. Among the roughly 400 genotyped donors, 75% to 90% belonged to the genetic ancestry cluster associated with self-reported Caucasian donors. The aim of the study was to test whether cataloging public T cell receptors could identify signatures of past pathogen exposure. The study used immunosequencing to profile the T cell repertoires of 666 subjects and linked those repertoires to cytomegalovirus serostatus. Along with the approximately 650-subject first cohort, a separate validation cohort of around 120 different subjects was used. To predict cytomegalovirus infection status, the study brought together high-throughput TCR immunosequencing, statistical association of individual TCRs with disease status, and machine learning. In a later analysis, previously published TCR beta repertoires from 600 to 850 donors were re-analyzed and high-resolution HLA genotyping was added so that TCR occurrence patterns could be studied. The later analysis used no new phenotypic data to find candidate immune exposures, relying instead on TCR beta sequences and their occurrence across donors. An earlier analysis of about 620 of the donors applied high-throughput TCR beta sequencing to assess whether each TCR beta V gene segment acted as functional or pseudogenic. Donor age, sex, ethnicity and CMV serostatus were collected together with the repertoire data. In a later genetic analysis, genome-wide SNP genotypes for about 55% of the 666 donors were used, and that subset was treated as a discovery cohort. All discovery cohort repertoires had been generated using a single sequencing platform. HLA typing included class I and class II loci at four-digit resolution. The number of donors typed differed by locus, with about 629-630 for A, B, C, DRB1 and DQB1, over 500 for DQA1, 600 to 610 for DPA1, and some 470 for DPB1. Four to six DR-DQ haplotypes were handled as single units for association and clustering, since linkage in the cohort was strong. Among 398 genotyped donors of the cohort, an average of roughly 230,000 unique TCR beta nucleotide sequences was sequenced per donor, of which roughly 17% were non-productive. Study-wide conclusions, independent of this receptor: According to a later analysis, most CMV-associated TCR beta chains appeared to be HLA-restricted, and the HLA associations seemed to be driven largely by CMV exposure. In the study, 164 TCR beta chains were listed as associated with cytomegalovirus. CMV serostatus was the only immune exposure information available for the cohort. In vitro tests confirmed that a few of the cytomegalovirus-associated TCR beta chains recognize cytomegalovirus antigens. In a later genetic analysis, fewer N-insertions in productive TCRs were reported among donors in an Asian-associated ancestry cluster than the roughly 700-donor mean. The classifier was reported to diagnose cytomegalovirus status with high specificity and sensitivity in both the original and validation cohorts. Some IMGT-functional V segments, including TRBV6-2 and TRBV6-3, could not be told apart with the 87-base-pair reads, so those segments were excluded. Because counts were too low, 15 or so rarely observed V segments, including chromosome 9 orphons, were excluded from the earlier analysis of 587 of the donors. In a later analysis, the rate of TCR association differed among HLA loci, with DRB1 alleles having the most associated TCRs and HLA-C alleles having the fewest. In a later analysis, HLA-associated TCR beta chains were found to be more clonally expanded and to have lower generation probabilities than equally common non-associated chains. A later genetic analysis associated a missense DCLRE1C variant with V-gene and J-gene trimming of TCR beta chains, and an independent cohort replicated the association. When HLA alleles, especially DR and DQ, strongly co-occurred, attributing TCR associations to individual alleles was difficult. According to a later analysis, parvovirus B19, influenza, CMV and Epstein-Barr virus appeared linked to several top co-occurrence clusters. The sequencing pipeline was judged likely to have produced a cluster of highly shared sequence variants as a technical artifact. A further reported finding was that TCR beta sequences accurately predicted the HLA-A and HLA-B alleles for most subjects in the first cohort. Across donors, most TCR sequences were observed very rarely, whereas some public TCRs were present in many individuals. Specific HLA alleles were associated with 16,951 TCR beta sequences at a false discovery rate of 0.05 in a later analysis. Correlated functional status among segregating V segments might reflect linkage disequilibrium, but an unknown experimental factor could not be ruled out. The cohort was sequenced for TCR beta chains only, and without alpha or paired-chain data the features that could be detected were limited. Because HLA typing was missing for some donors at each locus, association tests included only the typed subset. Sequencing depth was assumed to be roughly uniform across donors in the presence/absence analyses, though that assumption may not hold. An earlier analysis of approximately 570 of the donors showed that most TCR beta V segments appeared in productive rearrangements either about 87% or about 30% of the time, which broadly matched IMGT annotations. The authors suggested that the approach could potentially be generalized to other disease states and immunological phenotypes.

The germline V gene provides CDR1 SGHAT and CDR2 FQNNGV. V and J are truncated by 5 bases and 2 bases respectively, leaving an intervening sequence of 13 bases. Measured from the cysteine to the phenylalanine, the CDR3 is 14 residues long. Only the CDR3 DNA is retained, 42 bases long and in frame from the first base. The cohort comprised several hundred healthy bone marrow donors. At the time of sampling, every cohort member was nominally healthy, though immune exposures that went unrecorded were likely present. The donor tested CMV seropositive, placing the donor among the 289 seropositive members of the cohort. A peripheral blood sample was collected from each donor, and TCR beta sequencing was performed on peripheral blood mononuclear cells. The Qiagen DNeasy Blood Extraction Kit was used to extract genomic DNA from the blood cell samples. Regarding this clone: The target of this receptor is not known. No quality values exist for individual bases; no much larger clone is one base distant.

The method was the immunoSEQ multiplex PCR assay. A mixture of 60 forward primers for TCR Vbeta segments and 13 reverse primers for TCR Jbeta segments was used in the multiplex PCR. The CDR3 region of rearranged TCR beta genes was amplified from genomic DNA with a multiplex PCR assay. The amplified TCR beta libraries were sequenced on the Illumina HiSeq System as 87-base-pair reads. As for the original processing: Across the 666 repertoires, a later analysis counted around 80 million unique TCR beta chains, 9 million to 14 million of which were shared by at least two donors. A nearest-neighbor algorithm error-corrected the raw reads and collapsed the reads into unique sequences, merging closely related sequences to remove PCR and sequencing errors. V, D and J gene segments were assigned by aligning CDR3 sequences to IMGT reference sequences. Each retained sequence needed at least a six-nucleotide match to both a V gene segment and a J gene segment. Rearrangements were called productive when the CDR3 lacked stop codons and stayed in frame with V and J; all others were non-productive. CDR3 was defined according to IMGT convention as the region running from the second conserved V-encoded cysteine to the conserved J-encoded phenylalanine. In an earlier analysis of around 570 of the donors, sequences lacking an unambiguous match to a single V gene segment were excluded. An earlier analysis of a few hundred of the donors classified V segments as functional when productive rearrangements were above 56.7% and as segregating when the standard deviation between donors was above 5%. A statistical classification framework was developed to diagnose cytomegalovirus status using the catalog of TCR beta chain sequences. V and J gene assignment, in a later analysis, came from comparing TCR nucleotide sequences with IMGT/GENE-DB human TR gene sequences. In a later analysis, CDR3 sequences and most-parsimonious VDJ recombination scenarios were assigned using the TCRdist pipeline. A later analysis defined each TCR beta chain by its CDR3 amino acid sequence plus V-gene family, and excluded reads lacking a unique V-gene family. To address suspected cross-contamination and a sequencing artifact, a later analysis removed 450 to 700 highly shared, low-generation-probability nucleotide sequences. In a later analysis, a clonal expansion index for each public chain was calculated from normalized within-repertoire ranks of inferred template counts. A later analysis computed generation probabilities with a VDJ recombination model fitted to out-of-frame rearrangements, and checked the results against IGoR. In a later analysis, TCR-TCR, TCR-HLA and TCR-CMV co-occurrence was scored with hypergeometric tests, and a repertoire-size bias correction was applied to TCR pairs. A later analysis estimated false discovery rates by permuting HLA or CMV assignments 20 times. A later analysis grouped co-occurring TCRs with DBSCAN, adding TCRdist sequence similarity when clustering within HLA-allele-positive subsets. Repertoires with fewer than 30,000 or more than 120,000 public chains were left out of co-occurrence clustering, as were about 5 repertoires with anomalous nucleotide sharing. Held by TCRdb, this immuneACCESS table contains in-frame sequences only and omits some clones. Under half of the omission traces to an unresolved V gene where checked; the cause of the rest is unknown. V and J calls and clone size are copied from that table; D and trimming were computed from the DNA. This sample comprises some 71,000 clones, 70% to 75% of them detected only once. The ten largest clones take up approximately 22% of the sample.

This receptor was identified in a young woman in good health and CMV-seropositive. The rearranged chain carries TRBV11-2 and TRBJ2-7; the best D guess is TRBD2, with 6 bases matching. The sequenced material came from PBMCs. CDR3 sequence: CASSPRLDPYEQYF. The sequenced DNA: TGTGCCAGCAGCCCCAGACTAGACCCCTACGAGCAGTACTTC. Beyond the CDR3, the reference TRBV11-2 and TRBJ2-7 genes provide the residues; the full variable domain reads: EAGVAQSPRYKIIEKRQSVAFWCNPISGHATLYWYQQILGQGPKLLIQFQNNGVVDDSQLPKDRFSAERLKGVDSTLKIQPAKLEDSAVYLCASSPRLDPYEQYFGPGTRLTVT.